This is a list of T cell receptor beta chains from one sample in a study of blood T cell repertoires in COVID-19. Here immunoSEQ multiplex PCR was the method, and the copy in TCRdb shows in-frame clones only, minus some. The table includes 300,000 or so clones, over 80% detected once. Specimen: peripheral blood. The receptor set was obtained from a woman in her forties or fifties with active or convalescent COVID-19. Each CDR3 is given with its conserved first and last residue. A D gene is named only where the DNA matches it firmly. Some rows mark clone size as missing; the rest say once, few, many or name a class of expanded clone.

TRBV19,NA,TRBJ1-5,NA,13,CASSAGSGQPQHF,TGTGCCAGTAGTGCAGGTTCTGGTCAGCCCCAGCATTTT
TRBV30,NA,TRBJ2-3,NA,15,CAWSAGSGITDTQYF,TGTGCCTGGAGCGCGGGTAGCGGAATCACAGATACGCAGTATTTT
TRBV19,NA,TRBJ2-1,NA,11,CASSRAGEQFF,TGTGCCAGTAGCAGGGCGGGGGAGCAGTTCTTC
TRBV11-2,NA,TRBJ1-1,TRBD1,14,CASSYGTGNTEAFF,TGTGCCAGCAGCTACGGGACAGGGAACACTGAAGCTTTCTTT
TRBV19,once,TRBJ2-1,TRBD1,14,CASSPWTGSWEQFF,TGTGCCAGTAGTCCTTGGACAGGGTCTTGGGAGCAGTTCTTC
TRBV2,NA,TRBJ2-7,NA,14,CASSEGWYGYEQYF,TGTGCCAGCAGTGAAGGGTGGTACGGCTACGAGCAGTACTTC
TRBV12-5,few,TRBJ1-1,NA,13,CASALEEGTEAFF,TGTGCTAGTGCCTTGGAAGAGGGCACTGAAGCTTTCTTT
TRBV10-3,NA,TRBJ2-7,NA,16,CAISESTITGRYEQYF,TGTGCCATCAGTGAGTCGACTATAACCGGGCGCTACGAGCAGTACTTC
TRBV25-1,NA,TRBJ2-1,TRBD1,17,CASSEYLRTGGYNEQFF,TGTGCCAGCAGTGAATATCTCAGGACAGGGGGCTACAATGAGCAGTTCTTC
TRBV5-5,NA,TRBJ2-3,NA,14,CASSLDLGTDTQYF,TGTGCCAGCAGCTTGGACCTAGGCACAGATACGCAGTATTTT
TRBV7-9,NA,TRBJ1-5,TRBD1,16,CASSLGQGTSNQPQHF,TGTGCCAGCAGCTTAGGACAGGGAACTAGCAATCAGCCCCAGCATTTT
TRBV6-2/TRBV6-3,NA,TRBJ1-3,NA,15,CASSSATVSGNTIYF,TGTGCCAGCAGTTCTGCAACAGTCTCTGGAAACACCATATATTTT
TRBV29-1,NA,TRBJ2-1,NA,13,CSAAGGTYNEQFF,TGCAGCGCCGCCGGCGGGACCTACAATGAGCAGTTCTTC
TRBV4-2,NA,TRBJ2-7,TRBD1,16,CASSHDPGQGKGEQYF,TGTGCCAGCAGCCACGACCCGGGACAGGGAAAAGGCGAGCAGTACTTC
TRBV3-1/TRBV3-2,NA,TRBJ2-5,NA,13,CASSLITQGTQYF,TGTGCCAGCAGCCTTATAACACAGGGAACCCAGTACTTC
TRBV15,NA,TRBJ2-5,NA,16,CATSREGRKWAETQYF,TGTGCCACCAGCAGAGAGGGCCGGAAATGGGCAGAGACCCAGTACTTC
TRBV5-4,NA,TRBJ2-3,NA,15,CASRSRTVSTDTQYF,TGTGCCAGCAGATCCAGGACAGTTAGCACAGATACGCAGTATTTT
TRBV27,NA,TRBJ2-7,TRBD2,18,CASSVTPGLAGAGDEQYF,TGTGCCAGCAGTGTAACCCCGGGACTAGCGGGAGCCGGGGACGAGCAGTACTTC
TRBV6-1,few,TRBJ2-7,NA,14,CASSEADSTYEQYF,TGTGCCAGCAGTGAAGCGGATAGCACCTACGAGCAGTACTTC
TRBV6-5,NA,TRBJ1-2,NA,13,CASRLAVNYGYTF,TGTGCGTCGCGACTAGCCGTTAACTATGGCTACACCTTC
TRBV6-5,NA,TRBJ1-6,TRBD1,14,CASRMTGGISPLHF,TGTGCCAGCAGGATGACAGGGGGCATTTCACCCCTCCACTTT
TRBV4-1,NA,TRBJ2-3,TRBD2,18,CASSQAGTSALSTDTQYF,TGCGCCAGCAGCCAAGCCGGGACTAGCGCTCTTAGCACAGATACGCAGTATTTT
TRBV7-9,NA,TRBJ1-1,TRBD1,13,CATRDSMNTEAFF,TGTGCCACACGGGACAGTATGAACACTGAAGCTTTCTTT
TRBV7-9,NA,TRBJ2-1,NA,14,CASSLGLASDEQFF,TGTGCCAGCAGCTTAGGTCTAGCATCCGATGAGCAGTTCTTC
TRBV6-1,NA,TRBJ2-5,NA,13,CASSDRRWETQYF,TGTGCCAGCAGTGACAGGAGGTGGGAGACCCAGTACTTC
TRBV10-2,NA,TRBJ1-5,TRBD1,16,CASSHRRDRDNQPQHF,TGCGCCAGCAGCCACCGCCGCGACAGGGACAATCAGCCCCAGCATTTT
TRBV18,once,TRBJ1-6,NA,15,CASSPTEWYNSPLHF,TGTGCCAGCTCACCAACCGAGTGGTATAATTCACCCCTCCACTTT
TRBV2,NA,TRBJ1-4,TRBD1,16,CASSETQGATNEKLFF,TGTGCCAGCAGTGAAACGCAGGGGGCAACTAATGAAAAACTGTTTTTT
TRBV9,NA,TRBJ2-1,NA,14,CASSVAQGYNEQFF,TGTGCCAGCAGCGTAGCACAGGGATACAATGAGCAGTTCTTC
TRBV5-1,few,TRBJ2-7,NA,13,CASSLVLVDEQYF,TGCGCCAGCAGCTTGGTATTAGTGGACGAGCAGTACTTC
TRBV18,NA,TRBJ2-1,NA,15,CASSPSARSYNEQFF,TGTGCCAGCTCACCGAGCGCCCGCTCCTACAATGAGCAGTTCTTC
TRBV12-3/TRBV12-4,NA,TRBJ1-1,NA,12,CASRLRGGEAFF,TGTGCCAGCAGACTCCGGGGTGGCGAAGCTTTCTTT
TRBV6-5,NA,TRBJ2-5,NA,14,CASTSRAARPSQYF,TGTGCCAGCACCTCGCGGGCAGCCCGGCCCTCCCAGTACTTC